This T cell receptor (beta chain) comes out of a study of blood T cells in healthy people across ages. Unmatched junction bases numbered 6, after V lost 1 base and J lost 3 bases. Germline V gene data show CDR1 as LGHDT and CDR2 as YNNKEL (reference sequence). This CDR3 has 16 amino acids. Primed by a sample-barcoded 5' primer and a J-beta primer mix, a second PCR proceeded for 7 to 11 cycles. TCRdb re-called the 5' RACE reads with MiXCR, one entry per CDR3 protein. The sample contains approximately 1.5 million distinct CDR3 sequences, around 35% of which appear only once. Each sample gave at least 7 million isolated PBMCs.

The clonotype comes from a woman in her twenties or thirties in good health. The sequenced material came from blood. The chain employs TRBV3-1 and TRBJ2-7; the match to TRBD1 covers 10 bases. CDR3 in amino acids: CASSQGPTGGVYEQYF. Written as DNA, the CDR3 is TGTGCCAGCAGCCAAGGCCCGACAGGGGGCGTCTACGAGCAGTACTTC.